Shown below are 5 T cell receptor beta chains from a single sample sequenced in a study of somatic mutations in cytotoxic T cells in rheumatoid arthritis. TCRdb's copy holds only in-frame clones and misses some; the assay was immunoSEQ multiplex PCR. The sample lists approximately 21,000 clones, about 77% seen once, with 11% in the top ten. Specimen: CD8+ T cells sorted from blood. The receptors here all came from an adult with rheumatoid arthritis.

This clone was picked up a small number of times. This chain uses TRBV19 with TRBJ1-1, with 10 nucleotides matching TRBD1. Germline assignment: CDR1 LNHDA and CDR2 SQIVND (reference sequence). This CDR3 has 13 residues. With 4 bases clipped from V and 5 bases from J, the junction kept 1 base outside the gene matches. CDR3 loop: CASSRDRGTEAFF. The DNA of the CDR3 is TGTGCCAGTAGTAGGGACAGGGGAACTGAAGCTTTCTTT.

V usage is TRBV7-9 and J usage is TRBJ2-1, with D hard to call. V was trimmed by 8 bases and J by 7 bases, leaving 12 bases between them. Germline lookup yields CDR1 SEHNR and CDR2 FQNEAQ (reference sequence). The CDR3 is 12 amino acids. The CDR3 here is CASRRVGNEQFF. The CDR3 DNA follows: TGTGCCAGCCGCCGCGTAGGTAATGAGCAGTTCTTC.

The chain links TRBV6-5 to TRBJ2-1; 7 nucleotides agree with TRBD2. This CDR3 has 15 residues. Per germline, CDR1 MNHEY and CDR2 SVGAGI. V shed 0 bases, J shed 2 bases, and the junction held 1 base outside the gene matches. This CDR3 reads CASSYSGTTYNEQFF. The CDR3 DNA sequence: TGTGCCAGCAGTTACTCCGGGACTACCTACAATGAGCAGTTCTTC.

The V call is TRBV7-9, the J call TRBJ2-7; unclear D gene. CDR1 SEHNR and CDR2 FQNEAQ come from the germline V gene (reference sequence). This CDR3 has 13 amino acids. V gave up 1 base and J gave up 3 bases, with 7 bases separating them. CDR3 coding DNA: TGTGCCAGCAGCTTAGGAACGGTCTACGAGCAGTACTTC. Its translation: CASSLGTVYEQYF.

The genes are TRBV7-2 and TRBJ2-7; 15 positions agree with TRBD2. Germline-derived CDR1 and CDR2 are SGHTA and FQGNSA. This CDR3 comprises 15 residues. V lost 4 bases and J lost 3; bases outside the gene matches: 1. CDR3 bases: TGTGCCAGCAGCTGGGGACTAGCGGGGGGCTACGAGCAGTACTTC. Encoded protein: CASSWGLAGGYEQYF.